The rows below give T cell receptor beta chains drawn from one sample of a study of radiation and T cells in renal cell carcinoma. The assay was immunoSEQ multiplex PCR, and TCRdb's table has in-frame clones only and misses some. The sample has around 95,000 clones; 84% are singletons. The sequencing here drew on blood, taken from a patient whose treatment included radiotherapy and nephrectomy. The receptors were sampled from a man in his sixties with renal cell carcinoma. The CDR3 runs from the conserved cysteine through the conserved F or W. A D gene is named only where the DNA matches it firmly. Expanded clones get a size class; other rows say once, few or many, or leave the size out.

clone_size,d_call,cdr3_length,j_call,v_call,cdr3_aa,cdr3_nt
-,TRBD2,17,TRBJ2-3,TRBV9,CASSVVGAGSSTDTQYF,TGTGCCAGCAGCGTAGTGGGAGCGGGATCGAGCACAGATACGCAGTATTTT
-,-,16,TRBJ2-3,TRBV5-1,CASSLVDYTSLDTQYF,TGCGCCAGCAGCCTTGTGGATTATACATCCCTAGATACGCAGTATTTT
-,TRBD2,18,TRBJ2-5,TRBV5-4,CASSLALGVAGGRETQYF,TGTGCCAGCAGCTTGGCCTTGGGGGTAGCGGGAGGGAGGGAGACCCAGTACTTC
-,-,14,TRBJ2-2,TRBV11-3,CASSLGGNTGELFF,TGTGCCAGCAGCTTAGGCGGGAACACCGGGGAGCTGTTTTTT
-,TRBD2,16,TRBJ2-3,TRBV4-2,CASSRPGDYAVDTQYF,TGTGCCAGCAGCCGCCCTGGGGACTATGCCGTAGATACGCAGTATTTT
-,-,17,TRBJ2-5,TRBV5-1,CASSLGGTRGQQETQYF,TGCGCCAGCAGCTTAGGCGGGACCCGGGGACAACAAGAGACCCAGTACTTC
-,TRBD2,13,TRBJ2-5,TRBV7-2,CASTIGLGAAQYF,TGTGCCAGCACCATAGGACTAGGGGCGGCCCAGTACTTC
-,-,13,TRBJ2-1,TRBV10-3,CAISESNDNEQFF,TGTGCCATCAGTGAGTCGAATGACAATGAGCAGTTCTTC
-,-,15,TRBJ2-7,TRBV9,CASSTDPGSIYEQYF,TGTGCCAGCAGCACCGATCCAGGGAGCATCTACGAGCAGTACTTC
once,-,11,TRBJ1-2,TRBV20-1,CSAHSNYGYTF,TGCAGTGCTCACTCTAACTATGGCTACACCTTC
-,-,17,TRBJ2-5,TRBV5-1,CASSGGSGTGTVKTQYF,TGCGCCAGCAGCGGGGGTTCAGGCACGGGGACGGTAAAGACCCAGTACTTC
-,-,12,TRBJ1-1,TRBV10-3,CAIRAGDYEAFF,TGTGCCATCAGGGCAGGGGACTATGAAGCTTTCTTT
-,TRBD1,15,TRBJ2-7,TRBV5-5,CASSFGTGQSYEQYF,TGTGCCAGCAGCTTTGGGACAGGGCAATCGTACGAGCAGTACTTC
-,-,17,TRBJ2-7,TRBV14,CASSQLSEGQGFYEQYF,TGTGCCAGCAGCCAACTATCCGAGGGGCAGGGGTTCTACGAGCAGTACTTC
-,-,14,TRBJ2-7,TRBV7-8,CASSLSPRAGEQYF,TGTGCCAGCAGCTTAAGCCCGAGAGCCGGCGAGCAGTACTTC
-,TRBD1,14,TRBJ1-3,TRBV10-1,CASSLDRDGNTIYF,TGCGCCAGCAGTCTCGACAGGGATGGAAACACCATATATTTT
-,TRBD1,16,TRBJ2-7,TRBV6-5,CASSLSGQGASYEQYF,TGTGCCAGCAGTTTGTCGGGACAGGGGGCTTCCTACGAGCAGTACTTC
-,TRBD1,15,TRBJ2-3,TRBV5-1,CASSLAMDRVDTQYF,TGCGCCAGCAGCTTGGCCATGGACAGGGTTGATACGCAGTATTTT
few,TRBD1,18,TRBJ2-7,TRBV4-3,CASSQDRYSGQGPYEQYF,TGCGCCAGCAGCCAAGATCGGTATTCGGGACAGGGGCCCTACGAGCAGTACTTC
-,-,16,TRBJ2-7,TRBV4-1,CASSQDFDPAEGEQYF,TGCGCCAGCAGCCAAGATTTTGACCCCGCCGAGGGCGAGCAGTACTTC
-,-,14,TRBJ2-5,TRBV28,CASSIKQGQETQYF,TGTGCCAGCAGTATTAAACAGGGCCAAGAGACCCAGTACTTC
-,-,16,TRBJ2-1,TRBV5-1,CASSLQARSSYNEQFF,TGCGCCAGCAGCTTGCAGGCACGGAGCTCCTACAATGAGCAGTTCTTC
once,-,17,TRBJ1-1,TRBV2,CASSEALSSRLNTEAFF,TGTGCCAGCAGTGAAGCGTTAAGCAGTCGGCTGAACACTGAAGCTTTCTTT